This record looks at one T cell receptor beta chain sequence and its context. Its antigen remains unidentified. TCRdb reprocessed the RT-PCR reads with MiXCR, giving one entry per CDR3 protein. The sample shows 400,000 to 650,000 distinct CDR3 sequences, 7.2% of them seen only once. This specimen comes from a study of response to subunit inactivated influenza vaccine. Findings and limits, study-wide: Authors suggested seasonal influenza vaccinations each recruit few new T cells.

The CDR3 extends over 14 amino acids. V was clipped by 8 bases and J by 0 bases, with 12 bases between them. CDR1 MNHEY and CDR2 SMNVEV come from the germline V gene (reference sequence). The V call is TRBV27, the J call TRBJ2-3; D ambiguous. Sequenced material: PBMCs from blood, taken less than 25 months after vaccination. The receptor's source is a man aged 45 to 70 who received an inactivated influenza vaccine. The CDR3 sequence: CASQTLQSTDTQYF. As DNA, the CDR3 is TGTGCCAGCCAGACACTTCAAAGCACAGATACGCAGTATTTT.